This T cell receptor beta chain was recovered during a study of post-analysis software for immune sequencing data. At the level of the study: Recorded disease courses covered relapsing-remitting, secondary progressive and progressive-relapsing multiple sclerosis. Some patients had no subtype annotation.

Unique molecular identifiers were carried by the TCR beta cDNA libraries. Via MiXCR, TCRdb re-called the PCR reads, giving one row per CDR3 protein. The data contain roughly 540,000 distinct CDR3 sequences, roughly 34% of them singletons. About this clonotype: Its target is unknown.

General observations from the study: Strong co-clustering by F measure was evident for samples that had been prepared in the same batch.

The TCR comes from a girl aged 2 to 17 with multiple sclerosis. The sample comprised blood.

CDR3 nucleotide sequence: TGTGCCAGCAGCCTACATATTGGGGGGGCGTATGGCTACACCTTC. It is translated as CASSLHIGGAYGYTF. The chain is built from TRBV7-9 and TRBJ1-2, with D possibly being TRBD1 (6 bases). Trimming stripped 5 bases from V and 5 bases from J, with 18 bases between. This CDR3 region has 15 residues. Germline CDR1 is SEHNR and CDR2 is FQNEAQ (reference sequence).